The text below deals with one TCR beta chain. Its target is not known. The PCR had 60 Vbeta and 13 Jbeta primers. The data were produced by immunoSEQ multiplex PCR, yet TCRdb's version contains in-frame clones alone and is incomplete. The profile shows fewer than 200,000 clones, approximately 84% of them singletons. The record originates from a study of cytomegalovirus exposure and HLA in healthy donors. The study's findings and limits: Productive rates of about 87% or about 30% were seen for most TCR beta V segments in an earlier analysis.

Germline values: CDR1 LNHDA, CDR2 SQIVND (reference sequence). The CDR3 runs to 15 residues. V shed 1 base and J 7 bases; nucleotides not matched to a gene: 7. V usage is TRBV19 and J usage is TRBJ2-7; 10 nucleotides line up with TRBD2. The clonotype was recovered from a female donor in good health and CMV-seronegative. Sequenced: PBMCs. The CDR3 is CASSIVAGGSGEQYF. CDR3 DNA: TGTGCCAGTAGTATAGTAGCGGGAGGATCGGGTGAGCAGTACTTC. The variable domain in full, completed from reference TRBV19 and TRBJ2-7, reads DGGITQSPKYLFRKEGQNVTLSCEQNLNHDAMYWYRQDPGQGLRLIYYSQIVNDFQKGDIAEGYSVSREKKESFPLTVTSAQKNPTAFYLCASSIVAGGSGEQYFGPGTRLTVT.